Below are 13 T cell receptor beta chains sequenced from a single sample in a study of metastatic and nonmetastatic thyroid tumors. TCRdb re-called the PCR reads through MiXCR. The sample lists 35,000 to 50,000 clones, about a sixth occurring once. Treatment of any kind had been given to no patient before thyroid surgery. The sequenced sample consisted of tumor tissue. These receptors originate from a female donor with papillary thyroid cancer or a benign thyroid nodule (not recorded which). Some clones in this sample may be carry-over from other donors' samples.

This clone was counted ten times or more. The chain employs TRBV12-3 or TRBV12-4 and TRBJ1-1; 7 bases are shared with TRBD1. This CDR3 comprises 13 residues. V shed 3 bases and J 3 bases; nucleotides not matched to a gene: 1. The DNA for the CDR3 is TGTGCCAGCAGTTTGACAGGGTACACTGAAGCTTTCTTT. Amino acid sequence: CASSLTGYTEAFF.

At least ten counts were recorded for this clone. The rearrangement uses TRBV12-3 or TRBV12-4 and TRBJ2-1; the D is unclear. V gave up 6 bases and J gave up 8 bases, with 14 bases separating them. The CDR3 extends over 13 amino acids. In DNA, the CDR3 is TGTGCCAGCAGCCTGACGCGGCTGGATGAGCAGTTCTTC. Translation gives CASSLTRLDEQFF.

This clone was counted between two and nine times. The V gene is TRBV6-1, the J gene TRBJ2-5; 7 bases are shared with TRBD2. The CDR3 length is 16 residues. V was pared by 8 bases and J by 3 bases, with 15 bases of the junction left unmatched. CDR1 is MNHNS, CDR2 SASEGT, per germline. CDR3 in amino acids: CASDERGRWYKETQYF. The CDR3 coding sequence is TGTGCCAGCGACGAGCGGGGACGGTGGTACAAAGAGACCCAGTACTTC.

Turning to this clone: This CDR3 fails to terminate in the conserved phenylalanine or tryptophan, so it likely reflects a read error. The chain uses TRBV20-1 and TRBJ2-7, with 11 bases lining up with TRBD2. The J segment lost 7 bases and the V segment lost 6 bases, leaving 11 bases of the junction unmatched. CDR1 is DFQATT and CDR2 is SNEGSKA in the germline V gene (reference sequence). CDR3 length: 14 residues. The CDR3 coding sequence is TGCAGTGCCATAACGACTAGCGGGACAGGGGAGCAGTACTCC. This sequence encodes CSAITTSGTGEQYS.

This clone showed up many times. This rearrangement joins TRBV20-1 to TRBJ2-1; D ambiguous. CDR1 DFQATT and CDR2 SNEGSKA come from the germline V gene (reference sequence). The V end lost 5 bases, the J end lost 8 bases, and 13 bases lay between the germline ends. This CDR3 region has 12 residues. CDR3 DNA sequence: TGCAGTGCTGCAGGCCCAGCACATGAGCAGTTCTTC. It encodes CSAAGPAHEQFF.

This clone has at least ten counts. The V gene is TRBV28, the J gene TRBJ2-2; tentative D call: TRBD1 (5 bases). Germline lookup yields CDR1 MDHEN and CDR2 SYDVKM. V dropped 6 bases and J dropped 4 bases, with 12 bases sitting between them. This CDR3 is built from 14 residues. DNA of the CDR3: TGTGCCAGCAGGCAGGGTGGTCGCACCGGGGAGCTGTTTTTT. The encoded protein is CASRQGGRTGELFF.

The table lists this clone with many counts. This chain connects TRBV11-1 to TRBJ2-7; the match to TRBD2 covers 8 bases. CDR3 size: 16 residues. Germline CDR1 is SGHAT and CDR2 is FQDESV (reference sequence). The V and J ends lost 5 bases and 4 bases, in that order; junction bases with no gene match: 13. In DNA form, the CDR3 reads TGTGCCAGCAGCCCACGGGGGGGTGCGCCCAAGTACGAGCAGTACTTC. Translation gives CASSPRGGAPKYEQYF.

This clone was recorded at least ten times. This chain links TRBV27 with TRBJ2-7; D gene unclear. Trimming pared 8 bases from V and 0 bases from J, leaving 20 bases between. The CDR3 covers 16 residues. Germline V gene sequence: CDR1 MNHEY, CDR2 SMNVEV (reference sequence). The CDR3 region has the DNA TGTGCCAGCGGGCGGCCCGGACGAAGGGACTCCTACGAGCAGTACTTC. It codes for CASGRPGRRDSYEQYF.

This clone has ten or more counts. The chain links TRBV3-1 to TRBJ2-5, with D tentatively TRBD1 or TRBD2 (6 bases each). CDR3 length equals 13 residues. Between the trimmed V and J ends, which lost 6 bases and 4 bases, there was a span of 12 bases. CDR1 and CDR2 from the germline V gene are LGHDT and YNNKEL (reference sequence). As DNA, the CDR3 is TGTGCCAGCAGGAATTCGGGGGCAGAGACCCAGTACTTC. Translation: CASRNSGAETQYF.

In this sample, this clone turned up many times. The J gene is TRBJ1-2, the V gene TRBV5-6; tentatively, D is TRBD1 (5 bases). Germline V gene sequence: CDR1 SGHDT, CDR2 YYEEEE. The CDR3 extends over 13 amino acids. Trimming cost V 0 bases and J 2 bases, with 5 bases left between them. CDR3 DNA: TGTGCCAGCAGCTTGGGGGGGAACTATGGCTACACCTTC. Its translation is CASSLGGNYGYTF.

The sample holds many counts of this clone. An end of the junction does not agree with germline; a read error may underlie this. The J gene is TRBJ2-2, the V gene TRBV4-2; 7 bases are a match to TRBD2. Per the germline V gene, CDR1 is LGHNA and CDR2 is YNFKEQ. CDR3 length: 17 residues. The CDR3 region has the DNA TGTGCCAGCAGCCAAGTGGGGCTAGCGGATAACACCGGGGAGCCGTTTTTT. It translates to CASSQVGLADNTGEPFF.

The rearrangement links TRBV12-3 or TRBV12-4 to TRBJ2-1; 7 nucleotides match TRBD1. The CDR3 is 17 amino acids. J lost 4 bases, V lost 4 bases, and 13 bases had no gene match. DNA for the CDR3: TGTGCCAGCAGTTACGGACAGGCCAGGGGTGGATACAATGAGCAGTTCTTC. Protein product: CASSYGQARGGYNEQFF.

This clone was picked up many times. This chain connects TRBV28 to TRBJ1-1, with 9 bases fitting TRBD1. V lost 4 bases, J lost 7 bases, and 4 bases stayed unmatched. Germline loops: CDR1 MDHEN, CDR2 SYDVKM. This CDR3 is built from 13 residues. The CDR3 sequence is CASSSGTGIEAFF. DNA of the CDR3: TGTGCCAGCAGTTCCGGGACAGGGATTGAAGCTTTCTTT.